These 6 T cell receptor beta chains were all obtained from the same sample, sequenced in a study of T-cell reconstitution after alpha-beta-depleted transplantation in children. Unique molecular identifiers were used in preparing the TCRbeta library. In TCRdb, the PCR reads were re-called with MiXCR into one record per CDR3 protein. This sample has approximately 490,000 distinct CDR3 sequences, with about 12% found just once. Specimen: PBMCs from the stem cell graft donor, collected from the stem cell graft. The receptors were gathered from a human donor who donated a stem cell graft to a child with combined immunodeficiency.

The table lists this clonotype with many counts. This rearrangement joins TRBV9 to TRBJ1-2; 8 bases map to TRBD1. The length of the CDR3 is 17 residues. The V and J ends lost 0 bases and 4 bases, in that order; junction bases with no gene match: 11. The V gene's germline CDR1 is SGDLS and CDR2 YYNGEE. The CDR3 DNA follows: TGTGCCAGCAGCGTAGAGGGGAGCGGACAGGGCCTCTATGGCTACACCTTC. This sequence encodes CASSVEGSGQGLYGYTF.

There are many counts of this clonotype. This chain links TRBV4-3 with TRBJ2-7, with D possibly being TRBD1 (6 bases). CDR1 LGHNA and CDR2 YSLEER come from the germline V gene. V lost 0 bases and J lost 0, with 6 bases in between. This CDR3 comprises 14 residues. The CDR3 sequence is CASSQDRGSYEQYF. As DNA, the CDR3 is TGCGCCAGCAGCCAAGACAGGGGCTCCTACGAGCAGTACTTC.

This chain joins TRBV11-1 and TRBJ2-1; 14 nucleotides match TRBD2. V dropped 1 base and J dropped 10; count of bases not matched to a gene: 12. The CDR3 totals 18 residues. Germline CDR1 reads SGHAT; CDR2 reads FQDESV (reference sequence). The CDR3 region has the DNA TGTGCCAGCAGCTTAGATGGACTAGCGGGAGGCCTTCGGAGGGAGCAGTTCTTC. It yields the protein CASSLDGLAGGLRREQFF.

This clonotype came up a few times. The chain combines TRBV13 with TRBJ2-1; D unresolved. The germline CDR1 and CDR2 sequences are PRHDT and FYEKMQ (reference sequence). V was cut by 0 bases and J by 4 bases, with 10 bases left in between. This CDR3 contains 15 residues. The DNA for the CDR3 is TGTGCCAGCAGCTTAGGACTACGACGTTACAATGAGCAGTTCTTC. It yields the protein CASSLGLRRYNEQFF.

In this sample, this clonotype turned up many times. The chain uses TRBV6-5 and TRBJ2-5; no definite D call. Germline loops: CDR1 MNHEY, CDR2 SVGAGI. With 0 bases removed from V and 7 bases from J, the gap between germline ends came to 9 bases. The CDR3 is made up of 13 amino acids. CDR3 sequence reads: CASSYSSGGTQYF. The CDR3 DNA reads TGTGCCAGCAGTTACTCGTCAGGTGGGACCCAGTACTTC.

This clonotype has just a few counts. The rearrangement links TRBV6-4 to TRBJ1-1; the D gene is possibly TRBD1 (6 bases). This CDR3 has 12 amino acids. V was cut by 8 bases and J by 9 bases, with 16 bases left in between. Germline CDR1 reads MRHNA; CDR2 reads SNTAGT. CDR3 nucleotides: TGTGCCAGCTCTGGGGGGCAGGGTAAAGCTTTCTTT. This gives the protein CASSGGQGKAFF.